A selection of T cell receptor beta chains follows, all from one sample in a study of T cells after yellow fever vaccination. Via MiXCR, TCRdb re-called the 5' RACE reads, giving one row per CDR3 protein. The top ten clones hold 24% of a sample with tens of thousands of distinct CDR3 sequences, approximately 7% of them seen once. The material was CD8+ T cells not binding an NS4B(214-222) dextramer, sorted from PBMCs, obtained 45 days after the first yellow fever vaccination. Receptor source: a man younger than 35 who received the YFV17D yellow fever vaccine. The CDR3 runs from the conserved cysteine through the conserved F or W. Fields, in order: V gene, J gene, clone size, D gene, CDR3 protein, CDR3 DNA. D genes are given only for firm matches. Clone size is stated in some rows and not others, as once, few, many or a class when expanded.

TRBV27	TRBJ2-3	many	TRBD1	CASSPRTGSTDTQYF	TGTGCCAGCAGTCCACGGACAGGGTCCACAGATACGCAGTATTTT
TRBV12-3/TRBV12-4	TRBJ2-5	many	-	CASSPWGWKETQYF	TGTGCCAGCAGTCCGTGGGGATGGAAAGAGACCCAGTACTTC
TRBV6-1	TRBJ2-5	many	-	CASSLDLRVETQYF	TGTGCCAGCAGCCTAGACCTGAGGGTGGAGACCCAGTACTTC
TRBV12-3/TRBV12-4	TRBJ2-3	-	-	CASSSSTGLYTQYF	TGTGCCAGCAGTTCATCTACAGGGTTGTATACGCAGTATTTT
TRBV7-9	TRBJ2-7	few	-	CASSLPGAPYEQYF	TGTGCCAGCAGCTTACCAGGGGCCCCCTACGAGCAGTACTTC
TRBV5-1	TRBJ2-2	-	-	CASSLPTPPVTGELFF	TGCGCCAGCAGCTTGCCCACACCTCCGGTCACCGGGGAGCTGTTTTTT
TRBV4-2	TRBJ2-3	many	-	CASSQEGSPDTQYF	TGTGCCAGCAGCCAAGAGGGTAGCCCAGATACGCAGTATTTT
TRBV7-3	TRBJ2-3	many	TRBD2	CASSRSGGSTDTQYF	TGTGCCAGCAGCCGTAGCGGGGGGAGCACAGATACGCAGTATTTT
TRBV27	TRBJ1-1	-	-	CASSFGSTGSSEAFF	TGTGCCAGCAGTTTCGGATCCACAGGGAGCTCCGAAGCTTTCTTT
TRBV7-3	TRBJ2-1	many	-	CASSFNAPPHEQFF	TGTGCCAGCAGCTTTAACGCCCCCCCCCATGAGCAGTTCTTC
TRBV11-2	TRBJ2-1	few	TRBD1	CASSLDQSGTGSYNEQFF	TGTGCCAGCAGCTTAGACCAATCCGGGACAGGCTCCTACAATGAGCAGTTCTTC
TRBV12-3/TRBV12-4	TRBJ2-3	few	TRBD2	CASSFLSAGGYTDTQYF	TGTGCCAGCAGTTTTCTATCTGCGGGGGGGTACACAGATACGCAGTATTTT
TRBV5-1	TRBJ1-2	many	-	CASRTDSNYGYTF	TGCGCCAGCAGGACGGATTCAAACTATGGCTACACCTTC
TRBV5-1	TRBJ1-3	few	TRBD1	CASSSGTADYSGNTIYF	TGCGCCAGCAGCTCCGGGACAGCTGATTACTCTGGAAACACCATATATTTT
TRBV6-1	TRBJ2-1	-	-	CAAGQTNEQFF	TGTGCCGCAGGCCAGACGAATGAGCAGTTCTTC
TRBV19	TRBJ2-3	few	-	CASSTTEDTQYF	TGTGCCAGTAGCACTACGGAAGATACGCAGTATTTT
TRBV7-9	TRBJ1-2	few	-	CATGKAGISYGYTF	TGTGCCACGGGAAAGGCAGGGATCTCCTATGGCTACACCTTC
TRBV29-1	TRBJ2-1	few	-	CSVEERDYEQFF	TGCAGCGTTGAGGAGAGGGACTATGAGCAGTTCTTC
TRBV4-3	TRBJ2-5	many	-	CASSQTWGQIQYQETQYF	TGCGCCAGCAGCCAAACCTGGGGGCAGATCCAATACCAAGAGACCCAGTACTTC
TRBV27	TRBJ2-6	-	TRBD1	CASSDRESVRSGANVLTF	TGTGCCAGCAGTGACAGGGAATCGGTCCGGTCTGGGGCCAACGTCCTGACTTTC
TRBV5-1	TRBJ2-2	few	-	CASSSRWGGSGELFF	TGCGCCAGCAGCTCTAGGTGGGGCGGTTCCGGGGAGCTGTTTTTT
TRBV11-2	TRBJ1-1	many	TRBD1	CASSPSEVQGGAFF	TGTGCCAGCAGCCCCTCGGAGGTACAGGGGGGAGCTTTCTTT
TRBV27	TRBJ1-2	many	-	CASRAPNYGYTF	TGTGCCAGCAGGGCACCCAACTATGGCTACACCTTC
TRBV4-1	TRBJ1-4	few	-	CASSQDPGTAFNEKLFF	TGCGCCAGCAGCCAAGACCCTGGCACGGCCTTTAATGAAAAACTGTTTTTT
TRBV20-1	TRBJ2-7	few	TRBD2	CSASSPRLAGYEQYF	TGCAGTGCTAGTAGCCCCCGACTAGCGGGGTACGAGCAGTACTTC
TRBV4-1	TRBJ1-1	few	TRBD1	CASSQETQGTEAFF	TGCGCCAGCAGCCAAGAGACACAGGGGACTGAAGCTTTCTTT
TRBV7-6	TRBJ2-1	many	-	CASSLAVRDEQFF	TGTGCCAGCAGCTTAGCGGTTCGGGATGAGCAGTTCTTC
TRBV4-1	TRBJ1-5	many	-	CASSHPVPNQPQHF	TGCGCCAGCAGCCATCCGGTGCCCAATCAGCCCCAGCATTTT
TRBV7-2	TRBJ1-5	few	-	CASSVWGGDNQPQHF	TGTGCCAGCAGTGTATGGGGGGGAGATAATCAGCCCCAGCATTTT
TRBV6-2/TRBV6-3	TRBJ2-3	many	TRBD1	CASSHGTGERTDTQYF	TGTGCCAGCAGTCACGGGACAGGGGAACGCACAGATACGCAGTATTTT
TRBV12-3/TRBV12-4	TRBJ2-7	-	-	CASSKKIPYEQYF	TGTGCCAGCAGTAAAAAGATACCCTACGAGCAGTACTTC
TRBV15	TRBJ2-5	-	-	CATSGEETQYF	TGTGCCACCAGCGGCGAGGAGACCCAGTACTTC
TRBV29-1	TRBJ1-1	many	-	CSAVTGLNTEAFF	TGCAGCGCTGTGACAGGACTGAACACTGAAGCTTTCTTT
TRBV12-3/TRBV12-4	TRBJ2-7	once	-	CASRGGYEQYF	TGTGCCAGCAGAGGGGGCTACGAGCAGTACTTC
TRBV19	TRBJ2-1	-	-	CASSIGSGRYYNEQFF	TGTGCCAGTAGTATAGGGTCTGGGAGATACTACAATGAGCAGTTCTTC
TRBV20-1	TRBJ2-7	few	-	CSATPDSPFYEQYF	TGCAGTGCCACTCCCGACAGTCCTTTCTACGAGCAGTACTTC
TRBV19	TRBJ1-2	few	-	CASSTDLYGYTF	TGTGCCAGTAGCACTGACCTGTATGGCTACACCTTC
TRBV11-1	TRBJ2-5	few	TRBD1	CASSLVPGQPEETQYF	TGTGCCAGCAGCTTGGTTCCGGGACAGCCGGAGGAGACCCAGTACTTC
TRBV7-9	TRBJ2-5	-	-	CASSLEQGQTQYF	TGTGCCAGCAGCTTAGAGCAGGGGCAGACCCAGTACTTC
TRBV2	TRBJ2-7	many	TRBD2	CASSHPSGVVSYEQYF	TGTGCCAGCAGTCACCCTAGCGGGGTAGTCTCCTACGAGCAGTACTTC
TRBV11-1	TRBJ1-2	-	TRBD1	CASSLAGQGSNGYTF	TGTGCCAGCAGCTTAGCGGGACAGGGGTCGAATGGCTACACCTTC